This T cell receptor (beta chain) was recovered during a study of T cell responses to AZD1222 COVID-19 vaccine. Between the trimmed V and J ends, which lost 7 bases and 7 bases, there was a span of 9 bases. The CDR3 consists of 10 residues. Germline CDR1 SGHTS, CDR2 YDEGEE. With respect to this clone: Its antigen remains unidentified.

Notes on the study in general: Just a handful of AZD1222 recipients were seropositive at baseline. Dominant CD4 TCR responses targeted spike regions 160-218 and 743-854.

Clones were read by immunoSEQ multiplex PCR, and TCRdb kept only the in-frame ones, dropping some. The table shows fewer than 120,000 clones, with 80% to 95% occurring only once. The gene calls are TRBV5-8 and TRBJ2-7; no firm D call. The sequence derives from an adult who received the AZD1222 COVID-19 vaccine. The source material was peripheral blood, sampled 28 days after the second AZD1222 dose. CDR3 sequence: CASLYGEQYF. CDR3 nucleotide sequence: TGTGCCAGCCTATACGGAGAGCAGTACTTC. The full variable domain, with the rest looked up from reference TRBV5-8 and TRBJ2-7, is EAGVTQSPTHLIKTRGQQATLRCSPISGHTSVYWYQQALGLGLQFLLWYDEGEERNRGNFPPRFSGRQFPNYSSELNVNALELEDSALYLCASLYGEQYFGPGTRLTVT.